The sequence of this TCR beta chain was determined in a study of identical twins. J lost 6 bases, V lost 5 bases, and 8 bases had no gene match. The V gene's germline CDR1 is PRHDT and CDR2 FYEKMQ (reference sequence). The CDR3 runs 14 residues. This clonotype was seen a handful of times. Its antigen is undetermined. Study observations and caveats: Model-predicted out-of-frame TCR alpha sharing fell below observed values in monozygotic twins. The abundant beta clonotypes from cord blood had fewer insertions, and memory repertoires had none of this.

A universal primer binding site was introduced by template switching. The final cDNA contained unique molecular identifiers. Each CDR3 protein gets one entry after TCRdb re-called the 5' RACE reads with MiXCR. The table records about 890,000 distinct CDR3 sequences, about 12% of them present only once. The sample also formed part of further work on yellow fever vaccine responses in identical twins.

The origin of this receptor is a woman between 18 and 30 years old in good health. Sequenced sample: PBMCs. The rearrangement uses TRBV13 and TRBJ2-3, with 7 positions matching TRBD1. CDR3 sequence (DNA): TGTGCCAGCAGCGCGGACAGGTTCTTGGATACGCAGTATTTT. Amino acid sequence: CASSADRFLDTQYF.